This TCR beta chain came from a study of shared clonotypes between healthy human individuals. The study enrolled healthy HIV-negative adults without recent acute infections or vaccinations as donors. Findings and limits, study-wide: A small donor pool kept down the genetic and exposure-history diversity that was represented.

Scientists sequenced DNA from unsorted PBMC on ten immunoSEQ deep assay plates. In the original workflow: Filtering differed for immunoSEQ, which gave only junction sequences without quality scores. TCRdb's table, derived via immunoSEQ multiplex PCR, lists solely in-frame clones and lacks some. The DNA was the basis for D and trimming; V, J and clone size are from that table. Counted here are a few hundred thousand clones, roughly 85% occurring once; the ten biggest clones make up 10% to 15%. Germline assignment: CDR1 SEHNR and CDR2 FQNEAQ (reference sequence). The V and J ends lost 5 bases and 3 bases, in that order; junction bases with no gene match: 4. This CDR3 is 14 amino acids long. On this clone: The antigen remains undetermined.

The receptor was isolated from a woman aged 40 to 55 in good health. Some clones in this sample may be carry-over from other donors' samples. This chain uses TRBV7-9 with TRBJ2-7; 10 bases are shared with TRBD1. The material sequenced was PBMCs. The CDR3 sequence: CASSQRTGGYEQYF. The CDR3 region has the DNA TGTGCCAGCAGCCAACGGACAGGGGGCTACGAGCAGTACTTC.